The 23 T cell receptor beta chains reported below all come from one sample, sequenced in a study of T cell responses to AZD1222 COVID-19 vaccine. Measured with immunoSEQ multiplex PCR; TCRdb has only the in-frame clones, and not every one. The data hold about 190,000 clones, with 85% to 95% observed a single time. This specimen consisted of peripheral blood, obtained on day 0 of AZD1222 vaccination. These receptor sequences come from an adult in good health.

The chain joins TRBV5-1 to TRBJ1-4; 10 bases map to TRBD1. This CDR3 region has 16 residues. Germline V lookup: CDR1 SGHRS, CDR2 YFSETQ. J gave up 8 bases and V 5 bases, and 12 bases lay outside the gene matches. CDR3 loop: CASRLGQGSGVEKLFF. The CDR3 region has the DNA TGCGCCAGCAGGCTGGGACAGGGGTCTGGAGTAGAAAAACTGTTTTTT.

For this clone: The same CDR3 arises from other DNA sequences in this sample as well. The V gene is TRBV2, the J gene TRBJ2-5, with TRBD1 as a possible D gene (5 bases). The CDR3 loop spans 14 amino acids. The germline V gene has CDR1 SNHLY and CDR2 FYNNEI. Trimming stripped 2 bases from V and 1 base from J, with 8 bases between. The CDR3 protein is CASSEQGSQETQYF. In nucleotides, the CDR3 is TGTGCCAGCAGTGAACAGGGAAGCCAAGAGACCCAGTACTTC.

This chain links TRBV6-2 or TRBV6-3 with TRBJ2-1, with 10 bases matching TRBD1. CDR1 and CDR2 (germline): MNHEY, SVGEGT. V was pared by 4 bases and J by 3 bases, with 6 bases of the junction left unmatched. The CDR3 length is 16 residues. CDR3 sequence (DNA): TGTGCCAGCAGTTCCCCCGGGACAGGGGACTACAATGAGCAGTTCTTC. Encoded protein: CASSSPGTGDYNEQFF.

This chain links TRBV27 with TRBJ1-2; possible D gene TRBD1, 5 bases. CDR3 length: 14 residues. CDR1 is MNHEY, CDR2 SMNVEV, per germline (reference sequence). Trimming took off 5 bases at V and 7 bases at J, with 17 bases between the two ends. Here the CDR3 DNA reads TGTGCCAGCAGTCCTAGGTCAGGGCCGGGTGGCTACACCTTC. It translates to CASSPRSGPGGYTF.

This chain uses TRBV11-1 with TRBJ2-1; D remains ambiguous. The CDR3 is made up of 14 amino acids. V shed 7 bases and J shed 6 bases, with 16 bases lying between them. CDR1 and CDR2 (germline): SGHAT, FQDESV (reference sequence). The CDR3 DNA is TGTGCCAGCACCTCCCGGTCGGTGCTCAATGAGCAGTTCTTC. This encodes CASTSRSVLNEQFF.

CDR3 residues: CAIRGDAGRTTEAFF. CDR3 DNA sequence: TGTGCCATCAGGGGAGACGCAGGACGGACCACTGAAGCTTTCTTT. This chain uses TRBV10-3 with TRBJ1-1; D is uncertain. V shed 6 bases and J shed 4 bases, with 18 bases lying between them. Germline V gene lookup returns CDR1 ENHRY and CDR2 SYGVKD. This CDR3 region has 15 residues.

This clone came up once. The rearrangement joins TRBV19 to TRBJ2-1; 7 bases line up with TRBD2. The germline V gene encodes CDR1 LNHDA and CDR2 SQIVND (reference sequence). The CDR3 totals 14 residues. After removal of 7 bases from V and 10 bases from J, the junction contained 13 bases not matched to a gene. The CDR3 nucleotides are TGTGCCAGTACCGGCCGGACTAGAAGGAGGGAGCAGTTCTTC. Protein: CASTGRTRRREQFF.

The J gene is TRBJ1-3, the V gene TRBV6-5; D gene uncertain. The germline CDR1 and CDR2 sequences are MNHEY and SVGAGI. Between the trimmed V and J ends, which lost 0 bases and 0 bases, there was a span of 9 bases. The CDR3 sequence is 16 residues long. The CDR3 protein is CASSYSGTNSGNTIYF. CDR3 in DNA: TGTGCCAGCAGTTACTCGGGCACTAACTCTGGAAACACCATATATTTT.

The CDR3 coding sequence is TGTGCTAGTGGCGAGGAGCGTGCTAATGAGCAGTTCTTC. It translates to CASGEERANEQFF. The chain combines TRBV12-5 with TRBJ2-1; D unresolved. There are 13 residues in the CDR3. The V and J ends lost 6 bases and 7 bases respectively, with 13 bases between them. Germline CDR1 is LGHNT and CDR2 is FRNRAP.

The chain employs TRBV25-1 and TRBJ2-7; no clear D. Germline V CDR1 and CDR2: MGHDK, SYGVNS. This CDR3 is 14 amino acids long. V lost 1 base and J 3 bases, leaving 10 bases between the germline ends. The CDR3 sequence: CASSESVQIYEQYF. In DNA, the CDR3 is TGTGCCAGCAGTGAATCAGTACAGATCTACGAGCAGTACTTC.

This sequence joins TRBV7-3 and TRBJ2-4, with TRBD1 matching 7 bases. Germline CDR1 is SGHTA and CDR2 is FQGTGA. The CDR3 is 15 amino acids. The V and J ends lost 5 bases and 2 bases, in that order; junction bases with no gene match: 6. Here the CDR3 DNA reads TGTGCCAGCAGCCCCCGGGGACAGCCCAAAAACATTCAGTACTTC. It codes for CASSPRGQPKNIQYF.

This rearrangement joins TRBV6-2 or TRBV6-3 to TRBJ2-3; D remains ambiguous. From germline, CDR1 is MNHEY and CDR2 SVGEGT. The CDR3 is 16 residues long. V lost 4 bases to trimming and J lost 4 bases, with 18 bases between them. The CDR3, as DNA: TGTGCCAGCAGTTCCAACGTTATTAAAGTGTCAGATACGCAGTATTTT. Its translation is CASSSNVIKVSDTQYF.

The chain uses TRBV2 and TRBJ1-3; 7 bases align to TRBD1. V lost 8 bases to trimming and J lost 4 bases; unmatched junction nucleotides: 20. The germline CDR1 and CDR2 sequences are SNHLY and FYNNEI. The CDR3 contains 18 residues. The CDR3 loop is CASRQGNVPLSRGNTIYF. The DNA for the CDR3 is TGTGCCAGCCGACAGGGCAACGTCCCGTTGTCTCGGGGAAACACCATATATTTT.

The genes are TRBV24-1 and TRBJ2-1, with 8 bases that match TRBD1. After removal of 5 bases from V and 5 bases from J, the junction contained 7 bases not matched to a gene. The CDR3 consists of 15 residues. Germline lookup yields CDR1 KGHDR and CDR2 SFDVKD. The CDR3 DNA is TGTGCCACCAGTGGGAAGGGGACAGGAGACAATGAGCAGTTCTTC. Translation gives CATSGKGTGDNEQFF.

The chain has TRBV28 and TRBJ1-3, with TRBD1 matching over 12 bases. The germline CDR1 and CDR2 sequences are MDHEN and SYDVKM. J was trimmed by 4 bases and V by 7 bases; bases with no gene match: 8. The CDR3 length is 16 residues. The CDR3 DNA follows: TGTGCCAGCATCGCGGGACAGGGGGCCCGCGGAAACACCATATATTTT. As protein: CASIAGQGARGNTIYF. Combining the CDR3 with reference TRBV28 and TRBJ1-3 gives the whole variable domain DVKVTQSSRYLVKRTGEKVFLECVQDMDHENMFWYRQDPGLGLRLIYFSYDVKMKEKGDIPEGYSVSREKKERFSLILESASTNQTSMYLCASIAGQGARGNTIYFGEGSWLTVV.

J is TRBJ1-2 and V is TRBV19, with no clear D. The length of the CDR3 is 15 residues. Germline V gives CDR1 LNHDA, CDR2 SQIVND (reference sequence). The V and J ends lost 2 bases and 7 bases respectively, with 17 bases between them. The CDR3 reads CASSINRGSALGYTF. The CDR3 DNA reads as TGTGCCAGTAGTATAAACAGAGGTTCGGCACTTGGCTACACCTTC.

The chain employs TRBV5-1 and TRBJ2-5, with D possibly matching TRBD1 (6 bases). The V gene lost 0 bases and the J gene lost 5 bases, with 14 bases spanning the gap. Germline lookup yields CDR1 SGHRS and CDR2 YFSETQ. The CDR3 has 15 amino acids. The CDR3: CASSLASAGVETQYF. DNA for the CDR3: TGCGCCAGCAGCTTGGCCAGCGCAGGGGTGGAGACCCAGTACTTC.

The chain employs TRBV10-1 and TRBJ2-2, with a possible D match to TRBD1 (6 bases). V was cut by 6 bases and J by 1 base, with 6 bases left in between. CDR1 is WNHNN and CDR2 is SYGVQD in the germline V gene (reference sequence). The CDR3 runs to 13 residues. The CDR3 sequence is CASRQGNTGELFF. The CDR3, as DNA: TGCGCCAGCAGACAGGGGAACACCGGGGAGCTGTTTTTT.

The chain links TRBV5-1 to TRBJ1-4, with a tentative D call TRBD1 (5 bases). Germline lookup yields CDR1 SGHRS and CDR2 YFSETQ. Trimming took off 2 bases at V and 7 bases at J, with 12 bases between the two ends. The CDR3 has 14 amino acids. CDR3 nucleotides: TGCGCCAGCAGCTTCAGGGAGGGGAGTGAAAAACTGTTTTTT. It codes for CASSFREGSEKLFF.

This clone has only a few counts. The V and J genes are TRBV29-1 and TRBJ2-1, with D maybe TRBD2 (5 bases). The CDR3 totals 12 residues. CDR1 and CDR2 from the germline V gene are SQVTM and ANQGSEA. Deletions cut 6 bases from V and 7 bases from J, with 13 bases between. This CDR3 reads CSVDLVLNEQFF. The CDR3, as DNA: TGCAGCGTGGACTTAGTATTGAATGAGCAGTTCTTC.

This clone was observed a single time. V is TRBV6-1 and J is TRBJ2-3; D gene unclear. The germline V gene has CDR1 MNHNS and CDR2 SASEGT. This CDR3 spans 13 amino acids. Trimming took off 7 bases at V and 3 bases at J, with 11 bases between the two ends. The CDR3 reads CASTSFETDTQYF. CDR3 coding DNA: TGTGCCAGCACCAGCTTTGAGACAGATACGCAGTATTTT.

The J gene is TRBJ1-5, the V gene TRBV25-1; D ambiguous. The length of the CDR3 is 15 residues. Germline V gene sequence: CDR1 MGHDK, CDR2 SYGVNS. The V end was cut by 3 bases, the J end by 4 bases, with 13 bases between. The CDR3, as DNA: TGTGCCAGCAGTGATGGGTCCTACCCTAATCAGCCCCAGCATTTT. It translates to CASSDGSYPNQPQHF.

The V gene is TRBV3-1 (or the pseudogene TRBV3-2), the J gene TRBJ1-4; no firm D call. The CDR3 consists of 14 residues. Germline V lookup: CDR1 LGHDT, CDR2 YNNKEL (reference sequence). V was shortened by 2 bases and J by 4 bases, with 8 bases between the two germline ends. This chain's CDR3 is CASSQPQYNEKLFF. DNA of the CDR3: TGTGCCAGCAGCCAACCACAGTATAATGAAAAACTGTTTTTT.